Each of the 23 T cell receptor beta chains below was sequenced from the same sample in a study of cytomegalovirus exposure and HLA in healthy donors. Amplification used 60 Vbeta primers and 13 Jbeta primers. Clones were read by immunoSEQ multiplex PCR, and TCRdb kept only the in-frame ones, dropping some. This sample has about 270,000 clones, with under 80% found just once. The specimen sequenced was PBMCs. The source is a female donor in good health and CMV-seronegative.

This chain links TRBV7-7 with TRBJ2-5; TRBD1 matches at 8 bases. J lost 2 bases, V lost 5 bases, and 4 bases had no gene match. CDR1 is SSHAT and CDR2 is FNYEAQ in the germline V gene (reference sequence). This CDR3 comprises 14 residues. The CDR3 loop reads CASSTGTGQETQYF. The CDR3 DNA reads TGTGCCAGCAGCACCGGGACAGGACAAGAGACCCAGTACTTC.

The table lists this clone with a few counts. The CDR3 region has the DNA TGTGCCAGCAGCTCCTCTAGCGGGACATACGAGCAGTACTTC. Translation gives CASSSSSGTYEQYF. The chain is built from TRBV7-2 and TRBJ2-7; 9 bases agree with TRBD2. Germline trimming cut 4 bases from V and 4 bases from J; bases unmatched to any gene: 5. Germline assignment: CDR1 SGHTA and CDR2 FQGNSA. This CDR3 is 14 amino acids long.

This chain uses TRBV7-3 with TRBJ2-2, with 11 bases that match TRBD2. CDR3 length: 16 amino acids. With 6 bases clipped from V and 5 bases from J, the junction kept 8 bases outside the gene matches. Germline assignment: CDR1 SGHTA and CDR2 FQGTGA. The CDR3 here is CASSHRTSGPTGELFF. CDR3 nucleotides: TGTGCCAGCAGTCACCGGACTAGCGGGCCGACCGGGGAGCTGTTTTTT.

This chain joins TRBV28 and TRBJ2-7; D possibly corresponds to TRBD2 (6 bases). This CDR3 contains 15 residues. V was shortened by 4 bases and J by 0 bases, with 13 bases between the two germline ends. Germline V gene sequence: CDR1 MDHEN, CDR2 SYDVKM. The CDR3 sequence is CASSSGTLGSYEQYF. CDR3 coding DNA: TGTGCCAGCAGTTCCGGGACTTTGGGCTCCTACGAGCAGTACTTC.

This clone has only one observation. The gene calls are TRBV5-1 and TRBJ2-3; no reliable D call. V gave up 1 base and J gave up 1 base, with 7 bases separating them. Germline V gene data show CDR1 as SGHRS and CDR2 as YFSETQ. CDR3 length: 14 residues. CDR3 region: CASSLFQGTDTQYF. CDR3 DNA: TGCGCCAGCAGCTTGTTTCAGGGCACAGATACGCAGTATTTT.

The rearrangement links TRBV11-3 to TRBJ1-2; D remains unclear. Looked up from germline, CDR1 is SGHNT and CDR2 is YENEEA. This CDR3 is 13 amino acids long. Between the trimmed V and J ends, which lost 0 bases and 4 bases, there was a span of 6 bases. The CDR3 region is CASSLDFSYGYTF. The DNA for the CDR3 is TGTGCCAGCAGCTTAGATTTTAGCTATGGCTACACCTTC.

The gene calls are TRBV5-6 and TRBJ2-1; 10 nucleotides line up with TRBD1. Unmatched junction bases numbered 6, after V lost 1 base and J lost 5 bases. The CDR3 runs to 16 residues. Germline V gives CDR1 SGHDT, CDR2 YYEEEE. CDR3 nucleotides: TGTGCCAGCAGCTTGTTTGGGACAGGGGCGAACAATGAGCAGTTCTTC. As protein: CASSLFGTGANNEQFF.

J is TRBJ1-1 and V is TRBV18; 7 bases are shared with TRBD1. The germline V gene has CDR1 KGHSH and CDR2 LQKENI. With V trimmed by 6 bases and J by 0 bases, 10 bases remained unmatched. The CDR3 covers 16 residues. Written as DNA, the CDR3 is TGTGCCAGCTCTCGGACTACGGGACAGTTGAACACTGAAGCTTTCTTT. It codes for CASSRTTGQLNTEAFF.

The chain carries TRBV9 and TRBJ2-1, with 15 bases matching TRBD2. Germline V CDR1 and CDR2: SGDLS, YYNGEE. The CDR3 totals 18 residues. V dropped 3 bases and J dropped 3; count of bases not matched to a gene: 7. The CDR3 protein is CASSGLPGLAGGYNEQFF. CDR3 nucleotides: TGTGCCAGCAGCGGTTTGCCGGGACTAGCGGGAGGCTACAATGAGCAGTTCTTC.

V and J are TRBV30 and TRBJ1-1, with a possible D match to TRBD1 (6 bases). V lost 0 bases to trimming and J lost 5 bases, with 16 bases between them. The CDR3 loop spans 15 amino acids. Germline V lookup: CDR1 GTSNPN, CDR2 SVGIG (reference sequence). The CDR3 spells CAWSVRDRLSTEAFF. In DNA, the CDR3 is TGTGCCTGGAGTGTACGTGACAGGTTGAGTACTGAAGCTTTCTTT.

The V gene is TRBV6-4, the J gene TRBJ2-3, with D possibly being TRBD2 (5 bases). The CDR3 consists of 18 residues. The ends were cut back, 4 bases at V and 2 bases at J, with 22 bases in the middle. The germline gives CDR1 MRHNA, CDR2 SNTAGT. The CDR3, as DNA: TGTGCCAGCAGTGCCGTTGGGTCTTCCGGGAAGACCACAGATACGCAGTATTTT. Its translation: CASSAVGSSGKTTDTQYF.

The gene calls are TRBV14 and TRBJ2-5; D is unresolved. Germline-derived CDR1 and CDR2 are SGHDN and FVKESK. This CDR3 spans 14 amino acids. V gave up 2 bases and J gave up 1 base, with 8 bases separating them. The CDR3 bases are TGTGCCAGCAGCCAATTGCCCAGCCAAGAGACCCAGTACTTC. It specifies CASSQLPSQETQYF. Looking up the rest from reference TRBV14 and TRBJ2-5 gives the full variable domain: EAGVTQFPSHSVIEKGQTVTLRCDPISGHDNLYWYRRVMGKEIKFLLHFVKESKQDESGMPNNRFLAERTGGTYSTLKVQPAELEDSGVYFCASSQLPSQETQYFGPGTRLLVL.

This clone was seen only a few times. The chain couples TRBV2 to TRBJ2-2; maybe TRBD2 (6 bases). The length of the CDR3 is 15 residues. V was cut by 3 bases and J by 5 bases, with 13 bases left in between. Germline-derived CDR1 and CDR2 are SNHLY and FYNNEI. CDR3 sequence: CASSERSGKTGELFF. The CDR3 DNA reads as TGTGCCAGCAGTGAGCGTAGCGGAAAAACCGGGGAGCTGTTTTTT.

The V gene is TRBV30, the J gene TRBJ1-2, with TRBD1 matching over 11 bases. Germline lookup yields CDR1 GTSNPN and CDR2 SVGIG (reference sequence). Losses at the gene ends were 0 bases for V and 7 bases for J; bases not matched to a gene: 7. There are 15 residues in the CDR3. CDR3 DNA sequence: TGTGCCTGGAGTGTACTCCGGGACAGGGGGTTTGGCTACACCTTC. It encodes CAWSVLRDRGFGYTF.

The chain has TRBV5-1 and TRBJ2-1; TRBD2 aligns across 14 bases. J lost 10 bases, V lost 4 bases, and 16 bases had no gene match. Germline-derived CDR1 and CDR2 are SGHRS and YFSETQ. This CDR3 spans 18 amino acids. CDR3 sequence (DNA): TGCGCCAGCAGCGCAACGCCTCAAGGGACTAGCGGGAGACGCGAGCAGTTCTTC. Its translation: CASSATPQGTSGRREQFF.

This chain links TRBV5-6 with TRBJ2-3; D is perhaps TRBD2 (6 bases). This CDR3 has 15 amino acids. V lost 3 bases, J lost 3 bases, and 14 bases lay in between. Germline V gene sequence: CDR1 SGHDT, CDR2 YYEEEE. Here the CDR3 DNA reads TGTGCCAGCAGCTCGAGCGGGTTTGGGACAGATACGCAGTATTTT. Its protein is CASSSSGFGTDTQYF.

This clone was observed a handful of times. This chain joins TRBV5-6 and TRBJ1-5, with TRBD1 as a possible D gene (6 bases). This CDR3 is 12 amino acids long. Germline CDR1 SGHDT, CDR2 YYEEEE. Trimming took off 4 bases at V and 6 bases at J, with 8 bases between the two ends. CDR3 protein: CASSPRGQPQHF. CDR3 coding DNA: TGTGCCAGCAGCCCCAGGGGTCAGCCCCAGCATTTT.

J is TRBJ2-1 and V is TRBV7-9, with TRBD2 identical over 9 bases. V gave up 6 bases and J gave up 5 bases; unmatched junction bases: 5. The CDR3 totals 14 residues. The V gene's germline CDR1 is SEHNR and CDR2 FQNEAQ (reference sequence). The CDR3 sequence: CASSSGSGHNEQFF. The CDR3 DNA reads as TGTGCCAGCAGTAGCGGGAGTGGCCACAATGAGCAGTTCTTC.

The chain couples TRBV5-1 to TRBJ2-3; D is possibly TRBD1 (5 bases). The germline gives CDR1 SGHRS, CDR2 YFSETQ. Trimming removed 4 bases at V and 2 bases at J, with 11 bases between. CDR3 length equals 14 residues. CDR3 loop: CASSLDSLTDTQYF. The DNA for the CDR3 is TGCGCCAGCAGCCTAGACAGTCTCACAGATACGCAGTATTTT.

CDR3 DNA sequence: TGTGCCAGCTCACCATCCGGAGGCGGGAGGGCCCCAGATACGCAGTATTTT. This encodes CASSPSGGGRAPDTQYF. The chain couples TRBV18 to TRBJ2-3; 9 bases fit TRBD2. Trimming cost V 2 bases and J 4 bases; bases outside gene matches: 10. The CDR3 contains 17 residues. Germline CDR1 and CDR2: KGHSH and LQKENI.

The DNA for the CDR3 is TGCGCCAGCAGCTTTTTGGGCAGCGGAGAGACCCAGTACTTC. This sequence encodes CASSFLGSGETQYF. The chain recombines TRBV5-1 with TRBJ2-5; D is perhaps TRBD2 (5 bases). Trimming took off 2 bases at V and 4 bases at J, with 12 bases between the two ends. The CDR3 is 14 amino acids. From germline, CDR1 is SGHRS and CDR2 YFSETQ.

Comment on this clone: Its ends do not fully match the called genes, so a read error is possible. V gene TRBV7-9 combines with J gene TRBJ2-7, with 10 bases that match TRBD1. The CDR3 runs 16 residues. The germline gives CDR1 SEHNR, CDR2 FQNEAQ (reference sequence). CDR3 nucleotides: TGTTCCAGCAGCTTAGTTGGGAGACAGGGGGCTCGGGAGCAGTACTTC. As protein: CSSSLVGRQGAREQYF.

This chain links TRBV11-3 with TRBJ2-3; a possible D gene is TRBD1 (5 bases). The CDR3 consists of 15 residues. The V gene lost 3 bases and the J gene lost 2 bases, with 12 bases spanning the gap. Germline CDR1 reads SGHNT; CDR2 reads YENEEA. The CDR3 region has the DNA TGTGCCAGCAGCTTGAAGTTAGGGGACACAGATACGCAGTATTTT. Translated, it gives CASSLKLGDTDTQYF.